This TCR beta chain was found in a study of shared clonotypes between healthy human individuals. Turning to the study itself: Ranging from 18 to 49 in age, donors were two women and a few men.

Germline V lookup: CDR1 SGHRS, CDR2 YFSETQ. Trimming removed 8 bases from V and 0 bases from J; junction bases left unmatched: 5. The CDR3 has 15 amino acids. Findings of the study overall: What limited the represented genetic and exposure-history diversity was the small number of donors. Among the subsets, naive ones generally showed larger estimated richness than memory ones.

About this clone: Antigen specificity is unknown. Other nucleotide sequences from this sample produce the same CDR3.

Per the original methods: As immunoSEQ supplied junction-only sequences (without quality scores), filtering differed. The table came from immunoSEQ multiplex PCR; TCRdb's copy has only in-frame clones and leaves some out. V and J calls plus clone size are reproduced from that table; the DNA served to infer D and trimming. This table has more than 1 million clones, 75% to 85% appearing once. Material: memory CD4+ T cells from PBMCs. Regarding subset: CD45RA-negative fraction. The sequence came from a man in his late teens or twenties in good health. Some clones in this sample may be carry-over from other donors' samples. This rearrangement joins TRBV5-1 to TRBJ2-1; 10 nucleotides line up with TRBD2. The CDR3 nucleotides are TGCGCCAGTTCGCCTAGCGGGAGCTCCTACAATGAGCAGTTCTTC. Its protein is CASSPSGSSYNEQFF. Full variable domain (outside the CDR3, taken from reference TRBV5-1 and TRBJ2-1): KAGVTQTPRYLIKTRGQQVTLSCSPISGHRSVSWYQQTPGQGLQFLFEYFSETQRNKGNFPGRFSGRQFSNSRSEMNVSTLELGDSALYLCASSPSGSSYNEQFFGPGTRLTVL.